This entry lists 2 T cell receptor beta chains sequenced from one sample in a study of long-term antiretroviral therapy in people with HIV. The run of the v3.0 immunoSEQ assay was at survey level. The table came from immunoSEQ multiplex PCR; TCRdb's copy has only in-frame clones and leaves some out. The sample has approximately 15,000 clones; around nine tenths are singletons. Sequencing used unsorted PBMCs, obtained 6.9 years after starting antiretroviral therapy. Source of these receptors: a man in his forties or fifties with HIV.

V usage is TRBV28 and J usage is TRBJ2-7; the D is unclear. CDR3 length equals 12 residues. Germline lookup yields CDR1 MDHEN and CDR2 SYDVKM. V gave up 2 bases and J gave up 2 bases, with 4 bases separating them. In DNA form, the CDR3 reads TGTGCCAGCAGTTTAGGAACCTACGAGCAGTACTTC. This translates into CASSLGTYEQYF.

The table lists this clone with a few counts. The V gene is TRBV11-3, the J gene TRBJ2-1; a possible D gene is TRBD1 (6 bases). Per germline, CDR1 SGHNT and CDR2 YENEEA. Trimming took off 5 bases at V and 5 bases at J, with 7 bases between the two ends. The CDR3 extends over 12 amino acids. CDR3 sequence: CASSRQDNEQFF. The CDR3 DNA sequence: TGTGCCAGCAGCCGACAGGACAATGAGCAGTTCTTC.